This T cell receptor (beta chain) was retrieved from a study of blood T cells in healthy people across ages. Each sample used at least 6 million PBMCs. With V trimmed by 6 bases and J by 4 bases, 5 bases remained unmatched. The CDR3 is made up of 15 amino acids. Study-wide points: Strong correlation was found linking TCR beta diversity to naive T cell percentage.

This clonotype was seen repeatedly, ten times or more. The antigen is undetermined. Combining a sample-barcoded 5' primer with a J-beta primer mix, a second PCR ran for roughly 7 to 11 cycles. TCRdb re-derived calls from the 5' RACE reads in MiXCR, one entry per CDR3 protein. In the table there are roughly 1.5 million distinct CDR3 sequences, less than 45% of which are singletons. V and J are TRBV12-3 or TRBV12-4 and TRBJ2-1; 11 bases are shared with TRBD2. The sequenced material came from blood. This sequence originates from a woman between 18 and 29 years old in good health. CDR3 in amino acids: CASRPTSGGYNEQFF. DNA of the CDR3: TGTGCCAGCAGACCCACTAGCGGGGGATACAATGAGCAGTTCTTC.